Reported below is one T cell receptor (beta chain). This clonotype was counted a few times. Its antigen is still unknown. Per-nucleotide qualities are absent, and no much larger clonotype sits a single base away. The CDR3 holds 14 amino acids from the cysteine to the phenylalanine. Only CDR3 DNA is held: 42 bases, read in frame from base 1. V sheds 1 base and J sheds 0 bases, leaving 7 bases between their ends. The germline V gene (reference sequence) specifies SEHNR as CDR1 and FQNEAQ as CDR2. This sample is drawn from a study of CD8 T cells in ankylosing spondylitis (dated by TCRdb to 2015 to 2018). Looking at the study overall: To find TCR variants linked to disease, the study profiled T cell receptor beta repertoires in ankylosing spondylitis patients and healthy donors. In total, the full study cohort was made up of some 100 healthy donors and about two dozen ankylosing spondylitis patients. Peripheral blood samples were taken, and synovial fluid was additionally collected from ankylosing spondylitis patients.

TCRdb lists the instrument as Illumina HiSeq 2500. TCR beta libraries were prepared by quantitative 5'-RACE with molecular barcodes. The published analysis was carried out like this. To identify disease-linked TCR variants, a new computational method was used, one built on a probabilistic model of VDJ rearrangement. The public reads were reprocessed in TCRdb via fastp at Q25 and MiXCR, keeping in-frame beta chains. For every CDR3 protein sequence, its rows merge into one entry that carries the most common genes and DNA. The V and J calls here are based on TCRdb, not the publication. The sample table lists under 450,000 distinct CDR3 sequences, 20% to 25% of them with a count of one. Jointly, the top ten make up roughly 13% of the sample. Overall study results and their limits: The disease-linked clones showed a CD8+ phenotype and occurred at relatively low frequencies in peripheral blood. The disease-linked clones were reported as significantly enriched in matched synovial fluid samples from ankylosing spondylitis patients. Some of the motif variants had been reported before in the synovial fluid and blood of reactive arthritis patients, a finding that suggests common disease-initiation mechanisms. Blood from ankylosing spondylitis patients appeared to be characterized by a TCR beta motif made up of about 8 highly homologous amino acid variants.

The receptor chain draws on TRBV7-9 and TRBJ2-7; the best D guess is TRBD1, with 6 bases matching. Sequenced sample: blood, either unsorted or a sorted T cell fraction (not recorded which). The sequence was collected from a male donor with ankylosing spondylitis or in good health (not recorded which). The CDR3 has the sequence CASSLGQVSYEQYF. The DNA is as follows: TGTGCCAGCAGCTTAGGACAGGTCTCCTACGAGCAGTACTTC.